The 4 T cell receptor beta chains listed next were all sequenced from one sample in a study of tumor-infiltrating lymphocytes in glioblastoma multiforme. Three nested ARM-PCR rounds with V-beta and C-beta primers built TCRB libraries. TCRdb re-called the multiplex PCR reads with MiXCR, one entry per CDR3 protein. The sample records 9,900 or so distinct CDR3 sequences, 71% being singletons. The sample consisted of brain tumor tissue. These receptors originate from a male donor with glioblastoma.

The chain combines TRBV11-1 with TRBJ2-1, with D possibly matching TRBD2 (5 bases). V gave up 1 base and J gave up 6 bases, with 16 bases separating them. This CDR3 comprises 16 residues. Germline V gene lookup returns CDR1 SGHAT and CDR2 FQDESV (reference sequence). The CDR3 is CASSLGGSPRVNEQFF. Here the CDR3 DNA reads TGTGCCAGCAGCTTAGGCGGGTCTCCTCGGGTCAATGAGCAGTTCTTC. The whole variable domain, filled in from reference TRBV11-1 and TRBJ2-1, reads EAEVAQSPRYKITEKSQAVAFWCDPISGHATLYWYRQILGQGPELLVQFQDESVVDDSQLPKDRFSAERLKGVDSTLKIQPAELGDSAMYLCASSLGGSPRVNEQFFGPGTRLTVL.

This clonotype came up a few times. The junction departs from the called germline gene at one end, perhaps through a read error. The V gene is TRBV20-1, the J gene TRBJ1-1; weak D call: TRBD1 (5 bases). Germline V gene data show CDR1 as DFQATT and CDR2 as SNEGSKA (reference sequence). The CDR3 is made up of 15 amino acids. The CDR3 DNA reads TGCAGTGCCTATTCCCCGAATGGGGCTGACACTGAAGCTCTCTTT. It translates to CSAYSPNGADTEALF.

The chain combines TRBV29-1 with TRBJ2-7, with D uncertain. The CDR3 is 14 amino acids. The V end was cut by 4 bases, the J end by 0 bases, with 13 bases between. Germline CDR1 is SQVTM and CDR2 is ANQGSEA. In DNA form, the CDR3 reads TGCAGCGTTGTATTATGGGCACACTCCTACGAGCAGTACTTC. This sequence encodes CSVVLWAHSYEQYF.

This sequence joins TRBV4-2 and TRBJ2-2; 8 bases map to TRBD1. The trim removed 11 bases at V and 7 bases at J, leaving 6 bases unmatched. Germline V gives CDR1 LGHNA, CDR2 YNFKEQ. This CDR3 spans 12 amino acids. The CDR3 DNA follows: TGTGCCGGACAGGGCGGCGACGGGGAGCTGTTTTTT. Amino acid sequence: CAGQGGDGELFF.